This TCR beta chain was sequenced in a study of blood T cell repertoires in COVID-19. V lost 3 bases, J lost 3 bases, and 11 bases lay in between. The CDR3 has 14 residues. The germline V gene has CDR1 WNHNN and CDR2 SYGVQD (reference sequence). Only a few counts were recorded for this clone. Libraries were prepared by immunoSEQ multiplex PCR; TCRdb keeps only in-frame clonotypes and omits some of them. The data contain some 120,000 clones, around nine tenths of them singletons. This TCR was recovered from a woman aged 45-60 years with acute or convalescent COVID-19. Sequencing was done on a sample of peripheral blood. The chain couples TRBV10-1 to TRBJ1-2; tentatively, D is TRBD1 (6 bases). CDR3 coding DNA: TGCGCCAGCAGTGACGAGGGGGGGCACTATGGCTACACCTTC. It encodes CASSDEGGHYGYTF.